What follows are 20 T cell receptor beta chains derived from one specimen sequenced in a study of shared clonotypes between healthy human individuals. Sequencing used immunoSEQ multiplex PCR; TCRdb keeps in-frame clones, though not all of them. The sample contains about 1 million clones, 65% to 75% of which appear only once. The sample comprised memory CD4+ T cells sorted from blood. Subset indicated: CD45RA-negative fraction. These receptors were taken from a young man in good health.

The J gene is TRBJ1-5, the V gene TRBV5-1, with D perhaps TRBD1 (5 bases). Trimming took off 0 bases at V and 6 bases at J, with 13 bases between the two ends. This CDR3 region has 15 residues. From germline, CDR1 is SGHRS and CDR2 YFSETQ. The CDR3 here is CASSLGGDGGQPQHF. CDR3 sequence (DNA): TGCGCCAGCAGCTTGGGAGGGGACGGGGGTCAGCCCCAGCATTTT.

V is TRBV2 and J is TRBJ2-2, with 10 bases aligning to TRBD1. The germline V gene encodes CDR1 SNHLY and CDR2 FYNNEI. The CDR3 sequence is 15 residues long. Unmatched junction bases numbered 4, after V lost 4 bases and J lost 5 bases. This CDR3 is CASSVVDRGTGELFF. CDR3 nucleotide sequence: TGTGCCAGCAGTGTTGTGGACAGGGGGACCGGGGAGCTGTTTTTT.

The chain combines TRBV18 with TRBJ1-3, with 7 positions matching TRBD1. CDR3 size: 16 residues. Germline CDR1 and CDR2: KGHSH and LQKENI. J lost 7 bases, V lost 1 base, and 10 bases had no gene match. CDR3 in DNA: TGTGCCAGCTCACCACTGACGGGACAGACAAGGAACACCATATATTTT. Amino acid sequence: CASSPLTGQTRNTIYF.

This chain joins TRBV28 and TRBJ2-1; D gene ambiguous. Germline V gene lookup returns CDR1 MDHEN and CDR2 SYDVKM. Trimming stripped 1 base from V and 10 bases from J, with 8 bases between. The length of the CDR3 is 12 residues. The CDR3 reads CASSLYPGEQFF. CDR3 DNA: TGTGCCAGCAGTTTATATCCGGGCGAGCAGTTCTTC.

This chain joins TRBV9 and TRBJ2-2, with D unresolved. Per germline, CDR1 SGDLS and CDR2 YYNGEE. This CDR3 contains 14 residues. Trimming took off 0 bases at V and 5 bases at J, with 8 bases between the two ends. The CDR3 loop is CASSVDTRTGELFF. The CDR3 DNA is TGTGCCAGCAGCGTAGATACGAGGACCGGGGAGCTGTTTTTT.

V gene TRBV11-2 combines with J gene TRBJ2-3; TRBD1 matches 7 bases. V lost 5 bases to trimming and J lost 2 bases; unmatched junction nucleotides: 7. Germline CDR1 and CDR2: SGHAT and FQNNGV. This CDR3 comprises 15 residues. The CDR3 loop is CASSTRQGDTDTQYF. CDR3 DNA: TGTGCCAGCAGCACGAGACAGGGCGACACAGATACGCAGTATTTT. The entire variable domain, with the rest obtained from reference TRBV11-2 and TRBJ2-3, is as follows: EAGVAQSPRYKIIEKRQSVAFWCNPISGHATLYWYQQILGQGPKLLIQFQNNGVVDDSQLPKDRFSAERLKGVDSTLKIQPAKLEDSAVYLCASSTRQGDTDTQYFGPGTRLTVL.

This rearrangement joins TRBV4-3 to TRBJ2-5; 8 nucleotides align to TRBD2. The V gene's germline CDR1 is LGHNA and CDR2 YSLEER. Trimming cost V 0 bases and J 5 bases; bases outside gene matches: 5. This CDR3 is 15 amino acids long. The CDR3 sequence: CASSQEPAGDETQYF. Here the CDR3 DNA reads TGCGCCAGCAGCCAAGAACCAGCGGGAGATGAGACCCAGTACTTC.

This chain uses TRBV2 with TRBJ1-2; a weak D match, TRBD1 (6 bases). Germline assignment: CDR1 SNHLY and CDR2 FYNNEI. The CDR3 consists of 9 residues. Trimming cost V 8 bases and J 13 bases, with 11 bases left between them. The chain's CDR3 is CASGGLPTF. DNA for the CDR3: TGTGCCAGCGGGGGCCTCCCCACCTTC.

Regarding this clone: The germline gene is not matched at one end of the junction; a read error may be the cause. This chain connects TRBV7-7 to TRBJ2-7, with 7 bases matching TRBD1. The germline V gene has CDR1 SSHAT and CDR2 FNYEAQ (reference sequence). The CDR3 runs to 13 residues. This chain's CDR3 is CASSQGVSYEQYF. The CDR3 DNA reads TGTGCTAGCAGCCAGGGGGTCTCCTACGAGCAGTACTTC. The full variable domain, with the rest looked up from reference TRBV7-7 and TRBJ2-7, is GAGVSQSPRYKVTKRGQDVTLRCDPISSHATLYWYQQALGQGPEFLTYFNYEAQPDKSGLPSDRFSAERPEGSISTLTIQRTEQRDSAMYRCASSQGVSYEQYFGPGTRLTVT.

V is TRBV5-5 and J is TRBJ2-3, with D unclear. The CDR3 runs 16 residues. V was trimmed by 2 bases and J by 1 base, leaving 14 bases between them. The germline V gene has CDR1 SGHKS and CDR2 YYEKEE (reference sequence). CDR3 sequence: CASSFLKEKGTDTQYF. The CDR3 DNA reads TGTGCCAGCAGCTTTTTAAAGGAGAAGGGCACAGATACGCAGTATTTT. The full variable domain, rest sourced from reference TRBV5-5 and TRBJ2-3, is DAGVTQSPTHLIKTRGQQVTLRCSPISGHKSVSWYQQVLGQGPQFIFQYYEKEERGRGNFPDRFSARQFPNYSSELNVNALLLGDSALYLCASSFLKEKGTDTQYFGPGTRLTVL.

This clone came up a few times. This chain joins TRBV7-9 and TRBJ2-5; TRBD2 matches at 8 bases. Germline loops: CDR1 SEHNR, CDR2 FQNEAQ (reference sequence). J gave up 5 bases and V 5 bases, and 19 bases lay outside the gene matches. This CDR3 is 18 amino acids long. Here the CDR3 DNA reads TGTGCCAGCAGCCATGAAGCCCTAGCGGGTCCGAAGGGGGAGACCCAGTACTTC. Translating it yields CASSHEALAGPKGETQYF.

The table lists this clone with a count of one. The rearrangement uses TRBV7-2 and TRBJ2-1; the D is unclear. V was trimmed by 2 bases and J by 2 bases, leaving 7 bases between them. The CDR3 has 14 amino acids. Germline values: CDR1 SGHTA, CDR2 FQGNSA. The CDR3 nucleotides read TGTGCCAGCAGCTTATACGGTACCTACAATGAGCAGTTCTTC. Translated, it gives CASSLYGTYNEQFF.

For the CDR3, the DNA is TGTGCCAGCAGCCGGACAGCATCCACTGAAGCTTTCTTT. It yields the protein CASSRTASTEAFF. The rearrangement links TRBV6-5 to TRBJ1-1; possibly TRBD1 for D (6 bases). Germline V gene data show CDR1 as MNHEY and CDR2 as SVGAGI. The CDR3 consists of 13 residues. Trimming pared 6 bases from V and 4 bases from J, leaving 12 bases between.

The V and J genes are TRBV6-1 and TRBJ2-3; D is tentatively TRBD1 or TRBD2 (6 bases each). Per the germline V gene, CDR1 is MNHNS and CDR2 is SASEGT. Trimming removed 10 bases from V and 0 bases from J, with 17 bases in between. CDR3 length: 15 residues. The CDR3 coding sequence is TGTGCCACTATCAGGAGGGGGGCAAGCACAGATACGCAGTATTTT. This encodes CATIRRGASTDTQYF.

This chain links TRBV6-5 with TRBJ1-1; D might be TRBD1 (6 bases). Germline assignment: CDR1 MNHEY and CDR2 SVGAGI. This CDR3 comprises 15 residues. V lost 2 bases, J lost 0 bases, and 10 bases lay in between. This CDR3 reads CASSYTGQLNTEAFF. In nucleotides, the CDR3 is TGTGCCAGCAGTTACACAGGACAGCTGAACACTGAAGCTTTCTTT.

The chain combines TRBV4-3 with TRBJ2-4; either TRBD1 or TRBD2 may supply D (7 bases each). CDR1 and CDR2 from the germline V gene are LGHNA and YSLEER. This CDR3 has 16 amino acids. Trimming cost V 0 bases and J 6 bases, with 15 bases left between them. In nucleotides, the CDR3 is TGCGCCAGCAGCCAAGATGAGGCAGGGGGGGGAAACATTCAGTACTTC. It codes for CASSQDEAGGGNIQYF.

This clone came up a few times. The V and J genes are TRBV7-6 and TRBJ1-1; D is unclear. The V end was cut by 5 bases, the J end by 0 bases, with 10 bases between. There are 14 residues in the CDR3. Germline lookup yields CDR1 SGHVS and CDR2 FNYEAQ. CDR3 loop: CASSTTAMNTEAFF. As DNA, the CDR3 is TGTGCCAGCAGCACCACAGCGATGAACACTGAAGCTTTCTTT. The full variable domain, completed using reference TRBV7-6 and TRBJ1-1, is GAGVSQSPRYKVTKRGQDVALRCDPISGHVSLYWYRQALGQGPEFLTYFNYEAQQDKSGLPNDRFSAERPEGSISTLTIQRTEQRDSAMYRCASSTTAMNTEAFFGQGTRLTVV.

This clone was seen more than once but under ten times. The chain joins TRBV19 to TRBJ1-6, with 7 positions matching TRBD1. The J segment lost 6 bases and the V segment lost 3 bases, leaving 8 bases of the junction unmatched. Germline V CDR1 and CDR2: LNHDA, SQIVND (reference sequence). The CDR3 contains 16 residues. DNA for the CDR3: TGTGCCAGTAGTATCCAGGGGGGGTGGAGTAATTCACCCCTCCACTTT. This codes for CASSIQGGWSNSPLHF.

The chain joins TRBV11-3 to TRBJ2-2; D uncertain. The V end was cut by 1 base, the J end by 0 bases, with 9 bases between. The CDR3 contains 16 residues. Germline V gene lookup returns CDR1 SGHNT and CDR2 YENEEA. The CDR3 reads CASSLGSPANTGELFF. CDR3 nucleotides: TGTGCCAGCAGCTTAGGCAGTCCCGCGAACACCGGGGAGCTGTTTTTT.

With respect to this clone: The sample carries other DNA sequences with the same CDR3. The chain has TRBV18 and TRBJ1-6, with 8 bases matching TRBD1. The germline gives CDR1 KGHSH, CDR2 LQKENI. The CDR3 spans 15 residues. The trim removed 6 bases at V and 6 bases at J, leaving 7 bases unmatched. The DNA for the CDR3 is TGTGCCAGCTCGCCCACAGGGGGTAGTAATTCACCCCTCCACTTT. Translation gives CASSPTGGSNSPLHF.